A selection of T cell receptor beta chains follows, all from one sample in a study of T cell responses to AZD1222 COVID-19 vaccine. Data came from immunoSEQ multiplex PCR; TCRdb stores just in-frame clones and leaves some out. This sample has about 99,000 clones; over 90% occur once, and the top ten carry around 5%. Sequenced material: peripheral blood, taken on day 0 of AZD1222 vaccination. The receptor set was obtained from an adult in good health. The CDR3 runs from the conserved cysteine through the conserved F or W. The D gene is left open where the match is weak. Some rows mark clone size as missing; the rest say once, few, many or name a class of expanded clone.

size: NA
D: TRBD1
J: TRBJ2-7
V: TRBV15
DNA: TGTGCCACCAGCAGAGCAAATCTGGGACAGGGCCCCTACGAGCAGTACTTC
CDR3: CATSRANLGQGPYEQYF

size: NA
D: NA
J: TRBJ2-2
V: TRBV2
DNA: TGTGCCAGCAGTGGACTCCCTGGGGAGCTGTTTTTT
CDR3: CASSGLPGELFF

size: NA
D: TRBD2
J: TRBJ2-5
V: TRBV5-4
DNA: TGTGCCAGCACCATTCTGGGTAGCGGGGGGAATCAGGGGGAGACCCAGTACTTC
CDR3: CASTILGSGGNQGETQYF

size: NA
D: TRBD2
J: TRBJ2-2
V: TRBV5-4
DNA: TGTGCCAGCAGCCCGGGACTAGCATACACCGGGGAGCTGTTTTTT
CDR3: CASSPGLAYTGELFF

size: NA
D: NA
J: TRBJ1-3
V: TRBV6-2/TRBV6-3
DNA: TGTGCCAGCAGCCCTACGGACATATCTGGAAACACCATATATTTT
CDR3: CASSPTDISGNTIYF

size: NA
D: NA
J: TRBJ2-2
V: TRBV10-1
DNA: TGCGCCAGCAGGAGGACGGATTTCAACTCGAACACCGGGGAGCTGTTTTTT
CDR3: CASRRTDFNSNTGELFF

size: NA
D: TRBD2
J: TRBJ2-1
V: TRBV9
DNA: TGTGCCAGCAGCGTGGCCGTAGCGGGCCATCAGTTCTTC
CDR3: CASSVAVAGHQFF

size: NA
D: NA
J: TRBJ1-1
V: TRBV9
DNA: TGTGCCAGCACCCCTCGGGGGTTGAACACTGAAGCTTTCTTT
CDR3: CASTPRGLNTEAFF

size: NA
D: NA
J: TRBJ2-7
V: TRBV7-2
DNA: TGTGCCAGCAGCTTTGACCTCGGGAGCTCCTACGAGCAGTACTTC
CDR3: CASSFDLGSSYEQYF

size: once
D: NA
J: TRBJ1-2
V: TRBV7-9
DNA: TGTGCCAGCAGCTTAGGATACGTCCTCGTCCCAAACTATGGCTACACCTTC
CDR3: CASSLGYVLVPNYGYTF

size: NA
D: NA
J: TRBJ2-7
V: TRBV7-9
DNA: TGTGCCAGCAGCCCGGGGCGGTCTAACACCTACGAGCAGTACTTC
CDR3: CASSPGRSNTYEQYF

size: NA
D: TRBD2
J: TRBJ2-7
V: TRBV11-3
DNA: TGTGCCAGCCAGCAAGCACTAGCGGGAGGTAGTGCCGAGCAGTACTTC
CDR3: CASQQALAGGSAEQYF

size: NA
D: TRBD1
J: TRBJ2-1
V: TRBV7-9
DNA: TGTGCCAGCAGCCCCGCGGCAGGGGGGCAGTTCTTC
CDR3: CASSPAAGGQFF

size: NA
D: TRBD1
J: TRBJ1-2
V: TRBV4-2
DNA: TGTGCCAGCAGCCAAGCCGGGACAGGGGCTAACTATGGCTACACCTTC
CDR3: CASSQAGTGANYGYTF

size: NA
D: NA
J: TRBJ1-4
V: TRBV4-3
DNA: TGCGCCAGCAGCCAAGAATCCGTAGGAACTAATAATGAAAAACTGTTTTTT
CDR3: CASSQESVGTNNEKLFF

size: NA
D: NA
J: TRBJ2-3
V: TRBV2
DNA: TGTGCCAGCTTAAGAAATTACGGGGGCACAGATACGCAGTATTTT
CDR3: CASLRNYGGTDTQYF

size: NA
D: NA
J: TRBJ1-2
V: TRBV7-9
DNA: TGTGCCAGCAGCAGTAAGGGGTATGGCTACACCTTC
CDR3: CASSSKGYGYTF

size: once
D: TRBD2
J: TRBJ2-5
V: TRBV5-1
DNA: TGCGCCAGCAGCTTGGCCCGCGGGACTAGCGGGAGGGCCATCGAGACCCAGTACTTC
CDR3: CASSLARGTSGRAIETQYF

size: NA
D: NA
J: TRBJ1-4
V: TRBV18
DNA: TGTGCCAGCTCACGTGGACTCCCCGCAACTAATGAAAAACTGTTTTTT
CDR3: CASSRGLPATNEKLFF

size: NA
D: NA
J: TRBJ2-7
V: TRBV12-3/TRBV12-4
DNA: TGTGCCAGCAGCCCCGCGGGCTCCTACGAGCAGTACTTC
CDR3: CASSPAGSYEQYF

size: NA
D: NA
J: TRBJ1-3
V: TRBV6-5
DNA: TGTGCCAGCATTTACGGGGGATCTGGAAACACCATATATTTT
CDR3: CASIYGGSGNTIYF

size: NA
D: NA
J: TRBJ2-1
V: TRBV19
DNA: TGTGCCAGTAGCGAGCCGGGGCCCTCCTACAATGAGCAGTTCTTC
CDR3: CASSEPGPSYNEQFF

size: NA
D: TRBD2
J: TRBJ2-1
V: TRBV19
DNA: TGTGCCAGTAGTGGCGGACTAGACAATGAGCAGTTCTTC
CDR3: CASSGGLDNEQFF

size: NA
D: TRBD1
J: TRBJ2-7
V: TRBV3-1/TRBV3-2
DNA: TGTGCCAGCAGCCCGGACTCCGGGACAGGGGGAGGTAGGGAGCAGTACTTC
CDR3: CASSPDSGTGGGREQYF

size: NA
D: NA
J: TRBJ2-1
V: TRBV9
DNA: TGTGCCAGCAGCGTGGACGGGACTGAGCAGTTCTTC
CDR3: CASSVDGTEQFF

size: NA
D: TRBD2
J: TRBJ2-7
V: TRBV7-6
DNA: TGTGCCAGCAGCTCCTCTAGCGGGAGTGGATACGAGCAGTACTTC
CDR3: CASSSSSGSGYEQYF

size: NA
D: NA
J: TRBJ2-7
V: TRBV3-1/TRBV3-2
DNA: TGTGCCAGCAGCCAAGGGTTCGAAAGCTCCTACGAGCAGTACTTC
CDR3: CASSQGFESSYEQYF

size: NA
D: NA
J: TRBJ2-1
V: TRBV15
DNA: TGTGCCACCAGCAGAGGGGATAAAGGGCAGTTCTTC
CDR3: CATSRGDKGQFF

size: NA
D: TRBD2
J: TRBJ2-2
V: TRBV7-6
DNA: TGTGCCAGCAGCCCCACCGCGAGCGGGAGACCCGGGGAGCTGTTTTTT
CDR3: CASSPTASGRPGELFF

size: NA
D: NA
J: TRBJ1-5
V: TRBV24-1
DNA: TGTGCCACCAGTGACGACAGGACCCCTTCAGGTCAGCCCCAGCATTTT
CDR3: CATSDDRTPSGQPQHF

size: NA
D: NA
J: TRBJ1-1
V: TRBV14
DNA: TGTGCCAGCAGCCAAGTCCCCGGAGGTCCCACTGAAGCTTTCTTT
CDR3: CASSQVPGGPTEAFF

size: NA
D: TRBD1
J: TRBJ1-2
V: TRBV3-1/TRBV3-2
DNA: TGTGCCAGCAGCCTAAGACCGGGACAGGGAATCGATGGCTACACCTTC
CDR3: CASSLRPGQGIDGYTF

size: NA
D: NA
J: TRBJ2-1
V: TRBV5-4
DNA: TGTGCCAGCAGCTTGAGCGGGTCTTCCTACAATGAGCAGTTCTTC
CDR3: CASSLSGSSYNEQFF

size: NA
D: NA
J: TRBJ1-1
V: TRBV6-2/TRBV6-3
DNA: TGTGCCAGCAGTCCCTTCCGGGGCGCGGGACGGGGACGGACTGAAGCTTTCTTT
CDR3: CASSPFRGAGRGRTEAFF

size: NA
D: NA
J: TRBJ2-1
V: TRBV7-3
DNA: TGTGCCAGCAGCCCGGGACCTTTAAACAATGAGCAGTTCTTC
CDR3: CASSPGPLNNEQFF

size: NA
D: NA
J: TRBJ2-7
V: TRBV6-2/TRBV6-3
DNA: TGTGCCAGCAGTTACGGTATCACGGCCTACGAGCAGTACTTC
CDR3: CASSYGITAYEQYF

size: NA
D: NA
J: TRBJ2-2
V: TRBV6-2/TRBV6-3
DNA: TGTGCCAGCAGTTACTCGGGGGTGGCGGCCGGGGAGCTGTTTTTT
CDR3: CASSYSGVAAGELFF

size: NA
D: TRBD1
J: TRBJ2-7
V: TRBV28
DNA: TGTGCCAGCAGTTTAGGACAGGCGCACTCCTACGAGCAGTACTTC
CDR3: CASSLGQAHSYEQYF

size: NA
D: NA
J: TRBJ1-1
V: TRBV4-3
DNA: TGCGCCAGCAGCCAAGTTATGGGCCGGTTGAACACTGAAGCTTTCTTT
CDR3: CASSQVMGRLNTEAFF

size: NA
D: NA
J: TRBJ2-5
V: TRBV18
DNA: TGTGCCAGCCAACCGGGCCAGGAAGAGACCCAGTACTTC
CDR3: CASQPGQEETQYF

size: few
D: NA
J: TRBJ2-5
V: TRBV18
DNA: TGTGCCAGCGGCCAAAGAGGCGGGGCCCAGTACTTC
CDR3: CASGQRGGAQYF

size: NA
D: TRBD2
J: TRBJ2-1
V: TRBV7-7
DNA: TGTGCTAGCAGCTTAGCGCCCCCCCCCAGCGGGGCGCCGGGAAATGAGCAGTTCTTC
CDR3: CASSLAPPPSGAPGNEQFF

size: NA
D: NA
J: TRBJ1-1
V: TRBV7-9
DNA: TGTGCCAGCAGCAGAAACGAGGGGCGGACTGAAGCTTTCTTT
CDR3: CASSRNEGRTEAFF

size: NA
D: TRBD1
J: TRBJ1-1
V: TRBV7-9
DNA: TGTGCCAGCAGCTTAGAGGGACAGTTCATAGTATCTTTCTTT
CDR3: CASSLEGQFIVSFF

size: once
D: NA
J: TRBJ1-1
V: TRBV11-2
DNA: TGTGCCAGCAGCATCGGGACGGGGAACACTGAAGCTTTCTTT
CDR3: CASSIGTGNTEAFF

size: NA
D: NA
J: TRBJ2-5
V: TRBV7-2
DNA: TGTGCCAGCAGCTTAGCCGAGGGGTACCAAGAGACCCAGTACTTC
CDR3: CASSLAEGYQETQYF

size: NA
D: TRBD2
J: TRBJ2-7
V: TRBV5-1
DNA: TGCGCCAGCAGCACGGGACTAGATTACGAGCAGTACTTC
CDR3: CASSTGLDYEQYF

size: NA
D: NA
J: TRBJ1-5
V: TRBV19
DNA: TGTGCCAGTAGTATAACGGGGTGGGGACAGCCCCAGCATTTT
CDR3: CASSITGWGQPQHF

size: NA
D: NA
J: TRBJ2-3
V: TRBV7-6
DNA: TGTGCCAGCAGCCCCATTCCGGTAGATGCAGATACGCAGTATTTT
CDR3: CASSPIPVDADTQYF

size: NA
D: TRBD1
J: TRBJ1-1
V: TRBV28
DNA: TGTGCCAGCGGCGGAACAGGGGGCTATACTGAAGCTTTCTTT
CDR3: CASGGTGGYTEAFF

size: NA
D: TRBD1
J: TRBJ1-1
V: TRBV15
DNA: TGTGCCACCAGCATCGCCAGGGGGCGGAGAGAAGCTTTCTTT
CDR3: CATSIARGRREAFF

size: NA
D: TRBD1
J: TRBJ2-7
V: TRBV19
DNA: TGTGCCAGTAGTATAGGTCCAGGGGGCTACGAGCAGTACTTC
CDR3: CASSIGPGGYEQYF